This TCR beta chain was recorded in a study of T cells in Graves' hyperthyroidism and ophthalmopathy. RNA transcripts gave rise to amplified TCR beta CDR3 regions. The TCR CDR3 first-round RT-PCR relied on the HTBI primer set. From the multiplex PCR reads, TCRdb called clonotypes with MiXCR, one entry per CDR3 protein. The table lists about 25,000 distinct CDR3 sequences, approximately 49% of them singletons. Findings and caveats of the study: Most thyroid clonotypes expanded above 0.001 appeared in blood too. Ophthalmopathy got predicted by the model a median roughly 6.4 months before its onset.

Hyperthyroidism was newly diagnosed in patients aged 18 to 65 (duration under 2 months). Blood was obtained at the first hyperthyroidism diagnosis, which preceded any ophthalmopathy symptoms. This clonotype was detected many times. Its specificity is not known. The CDR3 is made up of 13 amino acids. Deletions cut 4 bases from V and 9 bases from J, with 12 bases between. CDR1 is LGHDT, CDR2 YNNKEL, per germline (reference sequence). The V and J genes are TRBV3-1 and TRBJ2-2; possibly TRBD1 or TRBD2 for D (7 bases each). The TCR comes from a woman in her 40s with Graves' hyperthyroidism that later progressed to Graves' ophthalmopathy. Sequencing was done on a sample of blood. The CDR3 DNA follows: TGTGCCAGCAGCCCCCAGGGGGGGAGGGAGCTGTTTTTT. This sequence encodes CASSPQGGRELFF.